This T cell receptor beta chain was sequenced for a study of T cells in localized non-small cell lung cancer. On this clone itself: The antigen is undetermined.

TCRdb keeps only in-frame clones here, not all; method: immunoSEQ multiplex PCR. The sample shows about 29,000 clones, about 88% of them seen only once. Findings and limits, study-wide: Heterogeneity stays possible, as sequencing covered only one tumor region. Uninvolved adjacent lung showed the highest T cell clonality, exceeding tumor. There were a median roughly 60 of the top 100 tumor clones appearing in adjacent lung. Blood T cell density predicted longer survival; adjacent-lung clonality, shorter.

In germline, CDR1 is LNHDA, CDR2 SQIVND (reference sequence). CDR3 length: 15 residues. V was clipped by 6 bases and J by 6 bases; unmatched bases: 10. The V gene is TRBV19, the J gene TRBJ2-2, with 7 bases fitting TRBD1. The specimen comprised peripheral blood, sampled before any cancer treatment. The TCR sequence derives from a woman aged 35 to 70 with stage I lung adenocarcinoma. CDR3 amino acids: CASSYYRGVPGELFF. In DNA, the CDR3 is TGTGCCAGTAGCTACTACAGGGGTGTGCCCGGGGAGCTGTTTTTT.